These 20 T cell receptor beta chains share one sample of origin, sequenced in a study of blood T cells in healthy people across ages (dated by TCRdb to the mid-2010s). Receptor libraries were prepared by 5' RACE. The listed sequencing device is Illumina HiSeq 2500. A second roughly 7 to 12 cycle PCR used a sample-barcoded 5' primer and a J-beta primer mix. Clones were called with MiXCR by TCRdb after fastp trimmed the public reads at Q25, and only in-frame beta chains were retained. Each CDR3 protein gets just one entry, which takes the most common genes and DNA from the rows behind it. For this sample the table gives roughly 900,000 distinct CDR3 sequences, of which about 48% were detected only once. Around an eighth of the sample rests with the top ten. Sequenced sample: blood. These receptors originate from a man under 40 in good health.

The V and J genes are TRBV2 and TRBJ1-4, with D possibly being TRBD1 (5 bases). The CDR3 runs to 16 residues. V lost 1 base to trimming and J lost 7 bases, with 16 bases between them. The germline V gene encodes CDR1 SNHLY and CDR2 FYNNEI. CDR3 DNA sequence: TGTGCCAGCAGTGAAGGCGTCAGGGTAAATGGTGAAAAACTGTTTTTT. As protein: CASSEGVRVNGEKLFF.

The CDR3 loop reads CASSHVQRQWNTEAFF. CDR3 sequence (DNA): TGTGCCAGCAGCCACGTTCAGAGACAATGGAACACTGAAGCTTTCTTT. The gene calls are TRBV4-2 and TRBJ1-1; D uncertain. The length of the CDR3 is 16 residues. Germline V lookup: CDR1 LGHNA, CDR2 YNFKEQ. V was pared by 3 bases and J by 1 base, with 15 bases between.

The rearrangement joins TRBV7-2 to TRBJ1-6, with D maybe TRBD1 (5 bases). Germline lookup yields CDR1 SGHTA and CDR2 FQGNSA. V was pared by 3 bases and J by 5 bases, with 23 bases between. The CDR3 runs to 19 residues. The CDR3 bases are TGTGCCAGCAGCTTTCGGGCCCATCATAGTGGGGGGGATAATTCACCCCTCCACTTT. Protein: CASSFRAHHSGGDNSPLHF.

The V and J genes are TRBV6-1 and TRBJ2-7, with D unclear. Germline CDR1 is MNHNS and CDR2 is SASEGT. The V gene lost 5 bases and the J gene lost 6 bases, with 17 bases spanning the gap. This CDR3 is 14 amino acids long. CDR3 bases: TGTGCCAGCAGTACCCGGACCTACCGAGTCGAGCAGTACTTC. This gives the protein CASSTRTYRVEQYF.

The rearrangement joins TRBV7-9 to TRBJ1-4; D unclear. The CDR3 loop spans 12 amino acids. Germline V CDR1 and CDR2: SEHNR, FQNEAQ (reference sequence). The V end lost 1 base, the J end lost 9 bases, and 6 bases lay between the germline ends. The CDR3 protein is CASSLEVQKLFF. CDR3 nucleotides: TGTGCCAGCAGCTTAGAAGTCCAAAAACTGTTTTTT.

This chain uses TRBV11-1 with TRBJ2-7; maybe TRBD1 (6 bases). Trimming took 2 bases from V and 2 from J, leaving 16 bases between them. CDR1 and CDR2 from the germline V gene are SGHAT and FQDESV (reference sequence). This CDR3 has 16 amino acids. The CDR3 bases are TGTGCCAGCAGCTTAATAGGACAGCCGGAACCCTACGAGCAGTACTTC. It specifies CASSLIGQPEPYEQYF.

The chain recombines TRBV28 with TRBJ2-7; D may correspond to TRBD1 or TRBD2 (5 bases each). V lost 2 bases, J lost 7 bases, and 18 bases lay in between. CDR1 is MDHEN, CDR2 SYDVKM, per germline. CDR3 length: 15 amino acids. The CDR3, as DNA: TGTGCCAGCAGTTTAAGGGACCAAATCTACAATGAGCAGTACTTC. It codes for CASSLRDQIYNEQYF.

V usage is TRBV20-1 and J usage is TRBJ2-2; weak D call: TRBD2 (5 bases). This CDR3 is built from 16 residues. V was cut by 1 base and J by 1 base, with 13 bases left in between. The germline gives CDR1 DFQATT, CDR2 SNEGSKA (reference sequence). Written as DNA, the CDR3 is TGCAGTGCTAGAGTACGGTCGGGGTGGAACACCGGGGAGCTGTTTTTT. Translated: CSARVRSGWNTGELFF.

CDR3 loop: CASSSTGEEQFF. The CDR3, as DNA: TGCGCCAGCAGCTCAACAGGGGAAGAGCAGTTCTTC. The rearrangement joins TRBV5-1 to TRBJ2-1, with 7 bases matching TRBD1. This CDR3 spans 12 amino acids. V shed 3 bases, J shed 10 bases, and the junction held 4 bases outside the gene matches. The germline gives CDR1 SGHRS, CDR2 YFSETQ.

The chain links TRBV12-3 or TRBV12-4 to TRBJ2-5; 7 nucleotides match TRBD2. The CDR3 contains 14 residues. With 8 bases clipped from V and 3 bases from J, the junction kept 9 bases outside the gene matches. The CDR3: CASLFHSGEETQYF. CDR3 DNA sequence: TGTGCCAGCCTTTTCCACAGCGGGGAAGAGACCCAGTACTTC.

The rearrangement joins TRBV5-1 to TRBJ2-1; D is unresolved. CDR3 length: 16 residues. CDR1 is SGHRS, CDR2 YFSETQ, per germline. The V and J ends lost 1 base and 2 bases respectively, with 13 bases between them. The CDR3 nucleotides are TGCGCCAGCAGCTTGTCCCCCCGACCGCCCTACAATGAGCAGTTCTTC. Translating it yields CASSLSPRPPYNEQFF.

The chain uses TRBV29-1 and TRBJ2-7; D tentatively reads TRBD1 or TRBD2 (5 bases each). This CDR3 spans 14 amino acids. V lost 2 bases and J 7 bases, leaving 18 bases between the germline ends. Germline CDR1 SQVTM, CDR2 ANQGSEA. The CDR3, as DNA: TGCAGCGTTGAACCGGGGCTCGGCTACAATGAGCAGTACTTC. It translates to CSVEPGLGYNEQYF.

The V gene is TRBV5-1, the J gene TRBJ2-5; TRBD1 agrees at 8 bases. The CDR3 spans 13 residues. J gave up 4 bases and V 4 bases, and 3 bases lay outside the gene matches. CDR1 and CDR2 from the germline V gene are SGHRS and YFSETQ. CDR3: CASSDGQGETQYF. The CDR3 DNA follows: TGCGCCAGCAGCGACGGACAGGGAGAGACCCAGTACTTC.

This chain connects TRBV27 to TRBJ2-7; 9 nucleotides agree with TRBD1. With V trimmed by 7 bases and J by 3 bases, 13 bases remained unmatched. CDR1 is MNHEY, CDR2 SMNVEV, per germline (reference sequence). The CDR3 extends over 16 amino acids. As DNA, the CDR3 is TGTGCCAGCAACTCACTCTCCGCGGACAGGGGCTACGAGCAGTACTTC. Translated: CASNSLSADRGYEQYF.

This chain links TRBV3-1 with TRBJ2-4, with D possibly matching TRBD2 (6 bases). Germline CDR1 reads LGHDT; CDR2 reads YNNKEL (reference sequence). The CDR3 is 17 amino acids. Trimming pared 0 bases from V and 3 bases from J, leaving 15 bases between. CDR3 sequence: CASSQDPGGMVKNIQYF. The DNA for the CDR3 is TGTGCCAGCAGCCAAGATCCTGGGGGGATGGTCAAAAACATTCAGTACTTC. Looking up the rest from reference TRBV3-1 and TRBJ2-4 gives the full variable domain: DTAVSQTPKYLVTQMGNDKSIKCEQNLGHDTMYWYKQDSKKFLKIMFSYNNKELIINETVPNRFSPKSPDKAHLNLHINSLELGDSAVYFCASSQDPGGMVKNIQYFGAGTRLSVL.

The genes are TRBV10-3 and TRBJ2-1; 9 nucleotides align to TRBD2. Germline trimming cut 8 bases from V and 9 bases from J; bases unmatched to any gene: 14. The germline CDR1 and CDR2 sequences are ENHRY and SYGVKD. The CDR3 loop spans 15 amino acids. In nucleotides, the CDR3 is TGTGCCATCCGGGATGTGGCGGGAGGGCCCGGTGAGCAGTTCTTC. Translated, it gives CAIRDVAGGPGEQFF.

The rearrangement joins TRBV9 to TRBJ2-3, with 10 bases that match TRBD2. Germline V CDR1 and CDR2: SGDLS, YYNGEE. V lost 3 bases, J lost 3 bases, and 10 bases stayed unmatched. The CDR3 extends over 17 amino acids. Here the CDR3 reads CASSARSGGDGTDTQYF. CDR3 nucleotides: TGTGCCAGCAGCGCCAGGAGCGGGGGGGATGGTACAGATACGCAGTATTTT.

The genes are TRBV12-3 or TRBV12-4 and TRBJ2-5, with 10 bases that match TRBD2. This CDR3 has 14 residues. Trimming at V came to 5 bases and at J to 6 bases, leaving 6 bases not matched to a gene. The CDR3 reads CASSPGLADQTQYF. CDR3 nucleotide sequence: TGTGCCAGCAGTCCCGGACTAGCGGACCAGACCCAGTACTTC.

The chain combines TRBV5-6 with TRBJ1-1, with D perhaps TRBD1 (5 bases). V was shortened by 4 bases and J by 7 bases, with 17 bases between the two germline ends. Per the germline V gene, CDR1 is SGHDT and CDR2 is YYEEEE. The CDR3 has 14 amino acids. CDR3 loop: CASSRPARGNEAFF. For the CDR3, the DNA is TGTGCCAGCAGCCGGCCCGCAAGGGGCAATGAAGCTTTCTTT.

In its sample, this clonotype was seen a few times. V gene TRBV11-1 combines with J gene TRBJ1-1; 9 bases agree with TRBD1. The CDR3 consists of 13 residues. J was trimmed by 5 bases and V by 5 bases; bases with no gene match: 3. Per germline, CDR1 SGHAT and CDR2 FQDESV (reference sequence). The CDR3 nucleotides are TGTGCCAGCAGCCAACAGGGGGCTACTGAAGCTTTCTTT. Amino acid sequence: CASSQQGATEAFF.